These 27 T cell receptor beta chains were all obtained from the same sample, sequenced in a study of T-cell reconstitution after alpha-beta-depleted transplantation in children. The library targeted TCRbeta and was prepared with unique molecular identifiers. TCRdb analysed the PCR reads with MiXCR anew, one entry per CDR3 protein. This sample carries 700,000 to 950,000 distinct CDR3 sequences, about 16% of them seen once, and the ten largest clones take roughly 5%. Sample: PBMCs, mostly from graft donor cells, taken 360 days after TCRalphabeta/CD19-depleted stem cell transplant. These receptors came from a male patient younger than 18 who had a stem cell transplant for acute lymphoblastic leukemia, so the T cells may come from the graft donor.

The chain employs TRBV4-1 and TRBJ2-2, with 7 bases matching TRBD2. The germline CDR1 and CDR2 sequences are MGHRA and YSYEKL. CDR3 size: 16 residues. V shed 1 base and J 6 bases; nucleotides not matched to a gene: 8. Here the CDR3 reads CASSQGRAGLAGELFF. CDR3 nucleotides: TGCGCCAGCAGCCAAGGGCGAGCGGGACTGGCCGGGGAGCTGTTTTTT.

This clonotype was seen ten or more times. The chain employs TRBV7-2 and TRBJ1-2; weak D call: TRBD1 (6 bases). This CDR3 contains 16 residues. Germline CDR1 and CDR2: SGHTA and FQGNSA. V was pared by 5 bases and J by 6 bases, with 22 bases between. For the CDR3, the DNA is TGTGCCAGCAGCAGAGGTGGACAGAGATCAGGACATGGCTACACCTTC. Encoded protein: CASSRGGQRSGHGYTF. Based on the CDR3 plus reference TRBV7-2 and TRBJ1-2, the full variable domain is GAGVSQSPSNKVTEKGKDVELRCDPISGHTALYWYRQSLGQGLEFLIYFQGNSAPDKSGLPSDRFSAERTGGSVSTLTIQRTQQEDSAVYLCASSRGGQRSGHGYTFGSGTRLTVV.

This chain connects TRBV14 to TRBJ2-5, with TRBD1 identical over 7 bases. The CDR3 consists of 16 residues. CDR1 SGHDN and CDR2 FVKESK come from the germline V gene. Trimming cost V 5 bases and J 0 bases; bases outside gene matches: 9. The CDR3, as DNA: TGTGCCAGCAGCAAGGGGGCGGGTTTCCACCAAGAGACCCAGTACTTC. Translating gives CASSKGAGFHQETQYF.

A word on this clonotype: Since no conserved phenylalanine or tryptophan closes the CDR3, a read error is the likely cause. This chain uses TRBV7-9 with TRBJ2-5; perhaps TRBD1 as D (6 bases). Trimming cost V 3 bases and J 0 bases, with 14 bases left between them. CDR1 is SEHNR, CDR2 FQNEAQ, per germline (reference sequence). The CDR3 is made up of 16 amino acids. The CDR3 DNA reads TGTGCCAGCAGCTTTGGGGGCGTTGGGGACCAAGAGACCCAGTACCTC. Amino acid sequence: CASSFGGVGDQETQYL.

The chain is built from TRBV7-6 and TRBJ2-1; D is ambiguous. This CDR3 comprises 14 residues. The germline V gene has CDR1 SGHVS and CDR2 FNYEAQ. V was cut by 2 bases and J by 9 bases, with 14 bases left in between. CDR3 in DNA: TGTGCCAGCAGCTTATTACCCCCGGCCTCTGAGCAGTTCTTC. It is translated as CASSLLPPASEQFF.

Concerning this clonotype: A read error may be the cause here, since a much bigger clone is one base away. The V gene is TRBV9, the J gene TRBJ2-5; D is unresolved. CDR3 length: 12 amino acids. The germline CDR1 and CDR2 sequences are SGDLS and YYNGEE. V was clipped by 0 bases and J by 5 bases, with 5 bases between them. In nucleotides, the CDR3 is TGTGCCAGCAGCGTAGATTGGGAGACCCAGTACTTC. This codes for CASSVDWETQYF.

This clonotype was picked up a small number of times. The V gene is TRBV7-9, the J gene TRBJ2-7; 7 bases line up with TRBD1. J lost 1 base, V lost 6 bases, and 9 bases had no gene match. The CDR3 consists of 15 residues. In germline, CDR1 is SEHNR, CDR2 FQNEAQ (reference sequence). CDR3 residues: CASSLGTVLSYEQYF. The DNA for the CDR3 is TGTGCCAGCAGTCTGGGGACAGTCCTTTCCTACGAGCAGTACTTC.

There are a few counts of this clonotype. V gene TRBV7-7 combines with J gene TRBJ2-1; TRBD1 matches at 7 bases. Unmatched junction bases numbered 5, after V lost 6 bases and J lost 6 bases. Germline CDR1 and CDR2: SSHAT and FNYEAQ (reference sequence). The CDR3 spans 13 residues. CDR3 sequence (DNA): TGTGCCAGCAGTCTGACAGGGTTCAATGAGCAGTTCTTC. This sequence encodes CASSLTGFNEQFF.

This clonotype was counted at least ten times. The chain joins TRBV7-6 to TRBJ2-4, with TRBD1 as a possible D gene (5 bases). The CDR3 runs 14 residues. Germline values: CDR1 SGHVS, CDR2 FNYEAQ. V was shortened by 0 bases and J by 8 bases, with 11 bases between the two germline ends. The CDR3: CASSLANGRDIQYF. CDR3 coding DNA: TGTGCCAGCAGCTTAGCGAATGGCAGGGACATTCAGTACTTC.

This clonotype has a handful of counts. V gene TRBV7-3 combines with J gene TRBJ2-3; 8 bases map to TRBD2. With V trimmed by 1 base and J by 3 bases, 12 bases remained unmatched. The CDR3 spans 18 residues. Germline V gene lookup returns CDR1 SGHTA and CDR2 FQGTGA. CDR3 bases: TGTGCCAGCAGCTTAAAAATGGTGCCGGGAGGGGCAACAGATACGCAGTATTTT. Its protein is CASSLKMVPGGATDTQYF.

The rearrangement joins TRBV7-2 to TRBJ2-1; 12 bases agree with TRBD2. V gave up 6 bases and J gave up 8 bases; unmatched junction bases: 11. This CDR3 contains 16 residues. Germline V CDR1 and CDR2: SGHTA, FQGNSA. CDR3 in amino acids: CASRPSLAGGNDEQFF. In nucleotides, the CDR3 is TGTGCCAGCAGACCATCACTAGCGGGAGGAAACGATGAGCAGTTCTTC.

With regard to this clonotype: The junction and the germline gene differ at one end; a read error may be behind it. The chain employs TRBV3-1 and TRBJ2-7; D may correspond to TRBD1 or TRBD2 (5 bases each). The CDR3 contains 15 residues. CDR1 is LGHDT and CDR2 is YNNKEL in the germline V gene (reference sequence). CDR3 in amino acids: CASSQGQLPPWELYF. CDR3 in DNA: TGTGCCAGCAGCCAAGGACAGCTTCCTCCTTGGGAGCTGTACTTC.

V usage is TRBV7-9 and J usage is TRBJ1-6; D possibly corresponds to TRBD1 (5 bases). V dropped 0 bases and J dropped 7 bases, with 13 bases sitting between them. This CDR3 region has 16 residues. The germline gives CDR1 SEHNR, CDR2 FQNEAQ (reference sequence). The CDR3 nucleotides are TGTGCCAGCAGCTTAGCGCGGGACTTCAGGAATTCACCCCTCCACTTT. It encodes CASSLARDFRNSPLHF.

This clonotype occurred many times. The chain has TRBV4-2 and TRBJ2-2; D not certain. Germline values: CDR1 LGHNA, CDR2 YNFKEQ. Trimming left V 1 base short and J 5 bases short, with 2 bases between. The CDR3 spans 12 residues. The CDR3 DNA follows: TGTGCCAGCAGCCAAGGTACCGGGGAGCTGTTTTTT. It codes for CASSQGTGELFF.

A few counts support this clonotype. This chain uses TRBV5-1 with TRBJ1-4, with TRBD1 matching over 7 bases. The trim removed 2 bases at V and 8 bases at J, leaving 15 bases unmatched. From germline, CDR1 is SGHRS and CDR2 YFSETQ. This CDR3 is 17 amino acids long. DNA for the CDR3: TGCGCCAGCAGCTTAGCGCCTCTAGAGGGGGCGGGAGAAAAACTGTTTTTT. It codes for CASSLAPLEGAGEKLFF.

The chain combines TRBV10-2 with TRBJ2-2; 14 bases match TRBD2. J was trimmed by 1 base and V by 6 bases; bases with no gene match: 10. Germline V CDR1 and CDR2: WSHSY, SAAADI. This CDR3 contains 19 residues. The CDR3 nucleotides are TGCGCCAGCAGGATTGTGGGGACTAGCGGGAGTATGAACACCGGGGAGCTGTTTTTT. Residues: CASRIVGTSGSMNTGELFF.

This clonotype was seen a handful of times. The chain uses TRBV7-9 and TRBJ2-2, with D possibly being TRBD1 (6 bases). Trimming took 5 bases from V and 7 from J, leaving 14 bases between them. CDR3 length: 14 residues. Germline V gene lookup returns CDR1 SEHNR and CDR2 FQNEAQ (reference sequence). The CDR3 nucleotides are TGTGCCAGCAGCCCGCGGACAGCTCGCGGGGAGCTGTTTTTT. It translates to CASSPRTARGELFF.

This clonotype has only a few counts. This chain joins TRBV11-1 and TRBJ2-1; 12 bases align to TRBD2. The CDR3 consists of 18 residues. Losses at the gene ends were 2 bases for V and 7 bases for J; bases not matched to a gene: 12. Germline V CDR1 and CDR2: SGHAT, FQDESV (reference sequence). This CDR3 is CASSLSKPTSGRLNEQFF. Here the CDR3 DNA reads TGTGCCAGCAGCTTATCTAAACCGACTAGCGGGAGACTGAATGAGCAGTTCTTC.

This rearrangement joins TRBV4-1 to TRBJ2-1; 13 bases map to TRBD2. Unmatched junction bases numbered 5, after V lost 2 bases and J lost 7 bases. CDR1 MGHRA and CDR2 YSYEKL come from the germline V gene. There are 16 residues in the CDR3. In DNA form, the CDR3 reads TGCGCCAGCAGCCAAACGGGACTAGCGGGAAGAAATGAGCAGTTCTTC. Translation gives CASSQTGLAGRNEQFF.

This clonotype was seen only a few times. This chain links TRBV5-1 with TRBJ2-3, with D perhaps TRBD2 (5 bases). V was clipped by 5 bases and J by 3 bases, with 16 bases between them. The CDR3 runs 15 residues. Germline V gene data show CDR1 as SGHRS and CDR2 as YFSETQ. CDR3 loop: CASSQVGMRTDTQYF. CDR3 coding DNA: TGCGCCAGCAGTCAAGTCGGGATGAGGACAGATACGCAGTATTTT. Variable domain in full (rest from reference TRBV5-1 and TRBJ2-3): KAGVTQTPRYLIKTRGQQVTLSCSPISGHRSVSWYQQTPGQGLQFLFEYFSETQRNKGNFPGRFSGRQFSNSRSEMNVSTLELGDSALYLCASSQVGMRTDTQYFGPGTRLTVL.

The J gene is TRBJ2-7, the V gene TRBV7-2; a possible D gene is TRBD2 (5 bases). V lost 3 bases to trimming and J lost 6 bases, with 12 bases between them. This CDR3 region has 13 residues. Germline assignment: CDR1 SGHTA and CDR2 FQGNSA. In nucleotides, the CDR3 is TGTGCCAGCAGCTTTACCTCTAGCTCCGAGCAGTACTTC. It is translated as CASSFTSSSEQYF.

This clonotype has only a few counts. The rearrangement joins TRBV7-3 to TRBJ1-6; D gene unclear. Germline V lookup: CDR1 SGHTA, CDR2 FQGTGA. V was clipped by 9 bases and J by 9 bases, with 18 bases between them. This CDR3 contains 14 residues. The CDR3 DNA sequence: TGTGCCAGTTCGGACGGAGCGGCGCCTTCACCCCTCCACTTT. Residues: CASSDGAAPSPLHF.

This clonotype was found a few times. V is TRBV19 and J is TRBJ2-1; D uncertain. V lost 6 bases and J lost 0, with 6 bases in between. The germline gives CDR1 LNHDA, CDR2 SQIVND (reference sequence). This CDR3 is built from 13 residues. CDR3 sequence reads: CASSTHSYNEQFF. CDR3 sequence (DNA): TGTGCCAGTAGCACACACTCCTACAATGAGCAGTTCTTC.

This clonotype has more than one count but fewer than ten. This chain joins TRBV5-1 and TRBJ1-1; perhaps TRBD1 as D (5 bases). With 3 bases removed from V and 9 bases from J, the gap between germline ends came to 15 bases. The CDR3 length is 13 residues. Germline loops: CDR1 SGHRS, CDR2 YFSETQ. Written as DNA, the CDR3 is TGCGCCAGCAGCTATTCTCGACAGTCGCAAGCTTTCTTT. Protein sequence: CASSYSRQSQAFF.

Many counts were recorded for this clonotype. The rearrangement joins TRBV5-1 to TRBJ2-3; unclear D gene. CDR1 and CDR2 (germline): SGHRS, YFSETQ. The length of the CDR3 is 16 residues. V dropped 0 bases and J dropped 4 bases, with 15 bases sitting between them. CDR3: CASSLEEAARSDTQYF. DNA of the CDR3: TGCGCCAGCAGCTTGGAAGAAGCAGCGCGCTCAGATACGCAGTATTTT.

The table lists this clonotype with many counts. This chain's CDR3 is CATRGRSNTGELFF. The CDR3 nucleotides are TGTGCCACCAGAGGACGATCGAACACCGGGGAGCTGTTTTTT. The chain couples TRBV15 to TRBJ2-2, with no clear D. V gave up 6 bases and J gave up 0 bases, with 8 bases separating them. CDR3 length: 14 amino acids. In germline, CDR1 is LNHNV, CDR2 YYDKDF (reference sequence). Full variable domain (outside the CDR3, taken from reference TRBV15 and TRBJ2-2): DAMVIQNPRYQVTQFGKPVTLSCSQTLNHNVMYWYQQKSSQAPKLLFHYYDKDFNNEADTPDNFQSRRPNTSFCFLDIRSPGLGDTAMYLCATRGRSNTGELFFGEGSRLTVL.

This clonotype has a handful of counts. The chain carries TRBV20-1 and TRBJ2-7; 7 nucleotides match TRBD2. Germline CDR1 is DFQATT and CDR2 is SNEGSKA (reference sequence). Trimming took 2 bases from V and 0 from J; bases not matched to a gene: 4. This CDR3 has 14 amino acids. The CDR3 protein is CSARPRLASYEQYF. CDR3 sequence (DNA): TGCAGTGCTAGACCGAGACTAGCCTCCTACGAGCAGTACTTC.